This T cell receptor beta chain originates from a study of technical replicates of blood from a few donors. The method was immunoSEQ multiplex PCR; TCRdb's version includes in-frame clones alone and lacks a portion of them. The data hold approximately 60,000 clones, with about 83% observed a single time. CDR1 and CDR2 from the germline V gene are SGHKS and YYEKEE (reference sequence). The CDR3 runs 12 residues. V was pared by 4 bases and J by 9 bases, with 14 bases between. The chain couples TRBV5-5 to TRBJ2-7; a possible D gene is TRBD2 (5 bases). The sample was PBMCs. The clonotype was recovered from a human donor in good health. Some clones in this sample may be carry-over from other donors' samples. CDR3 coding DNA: TGTGCCAGCAGCGAAACGGGGTGGGGGCAGTACTTC. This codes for CASSETGWGQYF.